Following are 32 T cell receptor beta chains from one sample sequenced in a study of blood T cell repertoires in COVID-19 (TCRdb year 2020). The library was built by means of the immunoSEQ multiplex PCR assay. TCRdb holds this immuneACCESS table with in-frame rearrangements only. Some clones are missing; in checked studies, unresolved V genes explain under half, and the rest has no known cause. Within this sample are under 200,000 clones, with around 80% of them counted one time only. Of the sample, around 7% is held by the ten largest clones. Sequences were obtained from peripheral blood. These receptors were obtained from a man in his sixties or seventies with active or convalescent COVID-19.

The V call is TRBV15, the J call TRBJ1-5; no clear D gene. Germline assignment: CDR1 LNHNV and CDR2 YYDKDF (reference sequence). The CDR3 is 15 residues long. V dropped 1 base and J dropped 0 bases, with 7 bases sitting between them. CDR3 protein: CATSRVPVSNQPQHF. The CDR3 DNA reads TGTGCCACCAGCAGAGTGCCGGTTAGCAATCAGCCCCAGCATTTT.

V usage is TRBV5-1 and J usage is TRBJ1-6; 11 bases match TRBD1. This CDR3 spans 15 amino acids. The V gene end was trimmed by 4 bases and the J gene end by 10 bases; junction bases not matched to a gene: 7. Germline V gives CDR1 SGHRS, CDR2 YFSETQ. The CDR3 sequence is CASSKGQGAESPLHF. The CDR3 coding sequence is TGCGCCAGCAGCAAAGGACAGGGGGCAGAGTCACCCCTCCACTTT.

This sequence joins TRBV19 and TRBJ1-5; possibly TRBD1 for D (6 bases). Per germline, CDR1 LNHDA and CDR2 SQIVND (reference sequence). The CDR3 contains 16 residues. V gave up 1 base and J gave up 3 bases, with 13 bases separating them. The CDR3 region is CASSIVWTADNQPQHF. The CDR3 DNA sequence: TGTGCCAGTAGTATAGTTTGGACAGCAGACAATCAGCCCCAGCATTTT.

This clone was observed a single time. The chain combines TRBV6-5 with TRBJ2-1; 8 bases map to TRBD2. The J segment lost 3 bases and the V segment lost 6 bases, leaving 4 bases of the junction unmatched. CDR3 length equals 14 residues. Germline V lookup: CDR1 MNHEY, CDR2 SVGAGI. CDR3 bases: TGTGCCAGCAGAGCGGGAGCGGGCTACAATGAGCAGTTCTTC. It codes for CASRAGAGYNEQFF.

The CDR3 is CASSLRVTPTGSEAFF. CDR3 sequence (DNA): TGCGCCAGCAGCTTGCGAGTCACTCCGACTGGGTCTGAAGCTTTCTTT. The chain uses TRBV5-1 and TRBJ1-1; D uncertain. The CDR3 contains 16 residues. V was clipped by 1 base and J by 6 bases, with 19 bases between them. The V gene's germline CDR1 is SGHRS and CDR2 YFSETQ.

The chain employs TRBV15 and TRBJ1-2, with unresolved D. CDR1 LNHNV and CDR2 YYDKDF come from the germline V gene (reference sequence). The CDR3 extends over 14 amino acids. The V gene lost 0 bases and the J gene lost 2 bases, with 7 bases spanning the gap. CDR3 sequence: CATSRDERNYGYTF. In nucleotides, the CDR3 is TGTGCCACCAGCAGAGATGAGAGAAACTATGGCTACACCTTC.

This clone was seen a few times. The chain combines TRBV2 with TRBJ2-3; TRBD2 agrees at 9 bases. Germline values: CDR1 SNHLY, CDR2 FYNNEI. With 6 bases clipped from V and 1 base from J, the junction kept 5 bases outside the gene matches. CDR3 length: 15 residues. The chain's CDR3 is CASSPRTSGTDTQYF. The DNA for the CDR3 is TGTGCCAGCAGCCCCCGGACTAGCGGCACAGATACGCAGTATTTT.

The chain recombines TRBV11-3 with TRBJ2-7, with 11 bases fitting TRBD1. From germline, CDR1 is SGHNT and CDR2 YENEEA. The trim removed 5 bases at V and 2 bases at J, leaving 11 bases unmatched. The CDR3 runs 17 residues. The CDR3 protein is CASSPNAGQGAAYEQYF. CDR3 DNA: TGTGCCAGCAGCCCTAATGCAGGACAGGGGGCTGCCTACGAGCAGTACTTC.

This clone was seen only once. CDR3 sequence (DNA): TGTGCCAGCAGTAGACAGGCGAACACTGAAGCTTTCTTT. This encodes CASSRQANTEAFF. The V and J genes are TRBV6-5 and TRBJ1-1; D perhaps matches TRBD1 (6 bases). V lost 5 bases and J lost 1, with 8 bases in between. The CDR3 is made up of 13 amino acids. The germline gives CDR1 MNHEY, CDR2 SVGAGI.

The V call is TRBV15, the J call TRBJ1-1; D possibly corresponds to TRBD1 (5 bases). CDR1 LNHNV and CDR2 YYDKDF come from the germline V gene (reference sequence). V lost 1 base, J lost 0 bases, and 15 bases lay in between. The CDR3 runs 17 residues. The CDR3 is CATSRGSGGALNTEAFF. Here the CDR3 DNA reads TGTGCCACCAGCAGAGGGTCAGGAGGGGCCTTGAACACTGAAGCTTTCTTT.

For the CDR3, the DNA is TGCGCCAGCAGCTTGGGGACAGGGGGCATTACTGAAGCTTTCTTT. Encoded protein: CASSLGTGGITEAFF. The chain has TRBV5-1 and TRBJ1-1, with TRBD1 identical over 11 bases. CDR1 and CDR2 from the germline V gene are SGHRS and YFSETQ. Losses at the gene ends were 0 bases for V and 5 bases for J; bases not matched to a gene: 3. There are 15 residues in the CDR3.

Remarks on this clone: A far larger clone is just one base off, so this is likely a read error. The chain recombines TRBV5-8 with TRBJ2-7, with no clear D. Trimming took off 2 bases at V and 0 bases at J, with 3 bases between the two ends. The CDR3 has 12 amino acids. Looked up from germline, CDR1 is SGHTS and CDR2 is YDEGEE. The DNA for the CDR3 is TGTGCCAGCAGCTTTAGCTCCTACGAGCAGTACTTC. Residues: CASSFSSYEQYF.

The chain joins TRBV4-3 to TRBJ2-1; tentatively, D is TRBD2 (7 bases). The CDR3 totals 15 residues. CDR1 and CDR2 (germline): LGHNA, YSLEER. Trimming pared 8 bases from V and 6 bases from J, leaving 20 bases between. The CDR3 bases are TGCGCCAGCCGACCCGAGGGGGGGGAGGTCAATGAGCAGTTCTTC. Its protein product is CASRPEGGEVNEQFF.

The genes are TRBV19 and TRBJ2-1; tentatively, D is TRBD1 (5 bases). The CDR3 is 16 amino acids. V dropped 6 bases and J dropped 2 bases, with 17 bases sitting between them. The germline V gene has CDR1 LNHDA and CDR2 SQIVND (reference sequence). CDR3 amino acids: CASRRKQAKPYNEQFF. CDR3 bases: TGTGCCAGTAGACGCAAACAGGCGAAGCCCTACAATGAGCAGTTCTTC.

The table lists this clone with many counts. The chain carries TRBV5-1 and TRBJ1-1, with D hard to call. The germline V and J ends were trimmed by 3 bases and 1 base, with 10 bases remaining between them. Germline-derived CDR1 and CDR2 are SGHRS and YFSETQ. CDR3 length: 14 amino acids. In DNA, the CDR3 is TGCGCCAGCAGCTCCACGAACACGAACACTGAAGCTTTCTTT. It translates to CASSSTNTNTEAFF.

The J gene is TRBJ2-5, the V gene TRBV18, with TRBD2 identical over 11 bases. This CDR3 region has 16 residues. The V and J ends lost 3 bases and 2 bases, in that order; junction bases with no gene match: 5. Germline-derived CDR1 and CDR2 are KGHSH and LQKENI. The chain's CDR3 is CASSPQLAGAQETQYF. The DNA of the CDR3 is TGTGCCAGCTCACCCCAACTAGCGGGGGCTCAAGAGACCCAGTACTTC.

The rearrangement joins TRBV5-4 to TRBJ1-1, with a possible D match to TRBD1 (5 bases). The CDR3 is 14 amino acids. The germline CDR1 and CDR2 sequences are SGHNT and YYREEE (reference sequence). Trimming removed 4 bases at V and 6 bases at J, with 16 bases between. This CDR3 reads CASSPGTGSPEAFF. CDR3 in DNA: TGTGCCAGCAGCCCCGGGACTGGCTCCCCTGAAGCTTTCTTT.

V gene TRBV6-5 combines with J gene TRBJ1-3; D is unresolved. The V gene's germline CDR1 is MNHEY and CDR2 SVGAGI. The CDR3 totals 13 residues. The V gene lost 7 bases and the J gene lost 2 bases, with 9 bases spanning the gap. CDR3 residues: CASTAEAGNTIYF. DNA of the CDR3: TGTGCCAGCACAGCGGAGGCTGGAAACACCATATATTTT.

The chain employs TRBV2 and TRBJ1-2, with TRBD1 identical over 8 bases. This CDR3 comprises 14 residues. CDR1 is SNHLY and CDR2 is FYNNEI in the germline V gene. Losses at the gene ends were 3 bases for V and 2 bases for J; bases not matched to a gene: 2. This CDR3 is CASSEDRANYGYTF. CDR3 coding DNA: TGTGCCAGCAGTGAGGACAGGGCCAACTATGGCTACACCTTC.

The genes are TRBV6-6 and TRBJ2-3; 10 bases align to TRBD2. Unmatched junction bases numbered 14, after V lost 5 bases and J lost 3 bases. Germline CDR1 is MNHNY and CDR2 is SVGAGI (reference sequence). The CDR3 runs 18 residues. In DNA, the CDR3 is TGTGCCAGCAGTCGCGGGGAGCGGGGGGGCCTCCGGACAGATACGCAGTATTTT. Its translation is CASSRGERGGLRTDTQYF.

V gene TRBV24-1 combines with J gene TRBJ2-7; 12 bases are a match to TRBD2. CDR1 is KGHDR and CDR2 is SFDVKD in the germline V gene. The ends lost 4 bases at V and 13 bases at J; junction bases unmatched: 10. The CDR3 is made up of 14 amino acids. As DNA, the CDR3 is TGTGCCACCAGTGACCAAACTAGCGGGGGGAAGTTATACTTC. Translating it yields CATSDQTSGGKLYF.

The chain's CDR3 is CASSYPGTGSYEQYF. CDR3 bases: TGTGCCAGCAGTTACCCTGGGACAGGCTCCTACGAGCAGTACTTC. V usage is TRBV6-2 or TRBV6-3 and J usage is TRBJ2-7; 8 nucleotides match TRBD1. CDR1 is MNHEY, CDR2 SVGEGT, per germline. The CDR3 sequence is 15 residues long. V shed 2 bases and J 0 bases; nucleotides not matched to a gene: 3.

In DNA, the CDR3 is TGTGCCAGCAGTCCTCGGGGGGACTATGGCTACACCTTC. Its translation: CASSPRGDYGYTF. The chain links TRBV27 to TRBJ1-2, with D tentatively TRBD1 (5 bases). With 5 bases removed from V and 3 bases from J, the gap between germline ends came to 10 bases. The CDR3 loop spans 13 amino acids. Germline loops: CDR1 MNHEY, CDR2 SMNVEV (reference sequence).

Only one count was recorded for this clone. This chain connects TRBV2 to TRBJ1-4, with 9 bases that match TRBD1. The germline CDR1 and CDR2 sequences are SNHLY and FYNNEI. The CDR3 has 15 amino acids. The V gene end was trimmed by 1 base and the J gene end by 7 bases; junction bases not matched to a gene: 4. The chain's CDR3 is CASSEDGTGIEKLFF. The CDR3 DNA follows: TGTGCCAGCAGTGAAGACGGGACAGGGATTGAAAAACTGTTTTTT.

This clone was recorded only once. The gene calls are TRBV9 and TRBJ2-2, with TRBD2 identical over 7 bases. With 0 bases clipped from V and 10 bases from J, the junction kept 12 bases outside the gene matches. There are 16 residues in the CDR3. Germline CDR1 reads SGDLS; CDR2 reads YYNGEE. DNA for the CDR3: TGTGCCAGCAGCGTAGGGGCTAGCGGAAGGCAGCCGGAGCTGTTTTTT. Its translation is CASSVGASGRQPELFF.

This chain links TRBV19 with TRBJ1-2; 7 nucleotides match TRBD1. Losses at the gene ends were 8 bases for V and 4 bases for J; bases not matched to a gene: 10. The CDR3 covers 14 residues. Germline V gene sequence: CDR1 LNHDA, CDR2 SQIVND (reference sequence). The DNA for the CDR3 is TGTGCCAGTCGGGACAGTTCGGGGTCCTATGGCTACACCTTC. It specifies CASRDSSGSYGYTF.

The V and J genes are TRBV27 and TRBJ1-1; no definite D call. From germline, CDR1 is MNHEY and CDR2 SMNVEV (reference sequence). Trimming cost V 4 bases and J 1 base, with 7 bases left between them. This CDR3 region has 13 residues. CDR3 coding DNA: TGTGCCAGCAGTTGGGCAGCGAACACTGAAGCTTTCTTT. As protein: CASSWAANTEAFF.

The rearrangement uses TRBV7-2 and TRBJ1-1; 7 positions agree with TRBD1. Germline V gives CDR1 SGHTA, CDR2 FQGNSA. Trimming took 2 bases from V and 1 from J; bases not matched to a gene: 7. The CDR3 runs to 16 residues. The CDR3 loop is CASSLYQTGTNTEAFF. Written as DNA, the CDR3 is TGTGCCAGCAGCTTATATCAGACAGGGACGAACACTGAAGCTTTCTTT.

This clone was detected a few times. The chain links TRBV7-3 to TRBJ2-1; 9 bases align to TRBD2. Germline values: CDR1 SGHTA, CDR2 FQGTGA. This CDR3 is built from 15 residues. The ends lost 5 bases at V and 8 bases at J; junction bases unmatched: 10. CDR3 nucleotide sequence: TGTGCCAGCAGCCCATTAGCGGGAGTCGGCTATGAGCAGTTCTTC. As protein: CASSPLAGVGYEQFF.

The table lists this clone with a few counts. The chain is built from TRBV6-2 or TRBV6-3 and TRBJ1-1; 7 bases are a match to TRBD1. The CDR3 sequence is 17 residues long. Trimming took 5 bases from V and 1 from J; bases not matched to a gene: 13. Per germline, CDR1 MNHEY and CDR2 SVGEGT. The CDR3 sequence is CASSLTGAAGKNTEAFF. The CDR3 DNA reads TGTGCCAGCAGTCTCACAGGGGCCGCGGGGAAGAACACTGAAGCTTTCTTT.

The rearrangement links TRBV7-7 to TRBJ2-2; the D is unclear. The germline CDR1 and CDR2 sequences are SSHAT and FNYEAQ (reference sequence). There are 15 residues in the CDR3. Trimming took 3 bases from V and 3 from J, leaving 11 bases between them. DNA for the CDR3: TGTGCCAGCAGCTTTCTGAGGCAAGACACCGGGGAGCTGTTTTTT. Protein product: CASSFLRQDTGELFF.

This clone was counted only a few times. The chain employs TRBV6-1 and TRBJ1-3, with D possibly matching TRBD1 (6 bases). Germline CDR1 MNHNS, CDR2 SASEGT. V lost 4 bases and J 2 bases, leaving 18 bases between the germline ends. The CDR3 has 17 amino acids. In DNA, the CDR3 is TGTGCCAGCAGTGTAGCGAAGCCCGGGACACCTGGAAACACCATATATTTT. This translates into CASSVAKPGTPGNTIYF.